These T cell receptor beta chains were read from a single sample in a study of T-cell reconstitution after alpha-beta-depleted transplantation in children. Each CDR3 protein gets one entry after TCRdb re-called the PCR reads with MiXCR. The table records about 210,000 distinct CDR3 sequences, about a sixth of them present only once. This specimen was PBMCs, mostly from graft donor cells, taken 360 days after TCRalphabeta/CD19-depleted stem cell transplant. These TCRs come from a male patient under 10 years old who had a stem cell transplant for acute lymphoblastic leukemia, so the T cells may come from the graft donor. Each CDR3 is given with its conserved first and last residue. Each record gives: clone size, D gene, V gene, J gene, CDR3 protein, CDR3 DNA. The D gene is left open where the match is weak. The listing skips clone size in some rows; elsewhere it reads once, few, many or a size class.

>.|TRBD1|TRBV3-1|TRBJ1-3
CASSQDEQGEGNTIYF
TGTGCCAGCAGCCAAGATGAGCAGGGGGAAGGAAACACCATATATTTT
>few|.|TRBV7-9|TRBJ2-3
CASRMSWVAGADTQYF
TGTGCCAGCAGGATGAGCTGGGTAGCAGGAGCAGATACGCAGTATTTT
>.|.|TRBV4-2|TRBJ2-7
CAISLWNYEQYF
TGTGCCATCAGCCTCTGGAATTACGAGCAGTACTTC
>few|.|TRBV7-2|TRBJ2-4
CASSLQGVIQYF
TGTGCCAGCAGCTTACAGGGTGTGATTCAGTACTTC
>.|TRBD1|TRBV5-1|TRBJ2-3
CASSPRTGGGTDTQYF
TGCGCCAGCAGCCCGAGGACAGGGGGGGGCACAGATACGCAGTATTTT
>.|.|TRBV6-5|TRBJ2-1
CATQGSYNEQFF
TGTGCCACGCAGGGGAGCTACAATGAGCAGTTCTTC
>few|.|TRBV5-1|TRBJ2-2
CASSPVGGDTGELFF
TGCGCCAGCAGCCCCGTCGGGGGAGACACCGGGGAGCTGTTTTTT
>.|.|TRBV7-2|TRBJ1-5
CASSSLSGSNQPQHF
TGTGCCAGCAGCTCTCTCTCGGGTAGCAATCAGCCCCAGCATTTT
>.|.|TRBV14|TRBJ2-5
CASSRTVPQETQYF
TGTGCCAGCAGCCGGACAGTGCCCCAAGAGACCCAGTACTTC
>many|.|TRBV5-1|TRBJ2-5
CASSTGVGETQYF
TGCGCCAGCAGTACCGGGGTGGGAGAGACCCAGTACTTC
>many|.|TRBV10-3|TRBJ2-7
CAISEGGANQYF
TGTGCCATCAGCGAAGGTGGGGCAAATCAGTACTTC
>.|.|TRBV7-6|TRBJ2-2
CASSLITGNGELFF
TGTGCCAGCAGCTTAATCACAGGGAACGGGGAGCTGTTTTTT
>many|.|TRBV9|TRBJ2-2
CASQGFHTGELFF
TGTGCCAGCCAGGGGTTTCACACCGGGGAGCTGTTTTTT
>.|.|TRBV7-3|TRBJ2-3
CASRRSRTDTQYF
TGTGCCAGCAGACGGAGCCGCACAGATACGCAGTATTTT
>few|.|TRBV20-1|TRBJ2-1
CSARRTSQSNEQFF
TGCAGTGCTAGACGGACAAGTCAGTCCAATGAGCAGTTCTTC
>.|TRBD2|TRBV3-1|TRBJ2-2
CASSQRDLAAMNTGELFF
TGTGCCAGCAGCCAACGAGACCTAGCGGCCATGAACACCGGGGAGCTGTTTTTT
>few|TRBD1|TRBV15|TRBJ2-5
CATSRDTAGGETQYF
TGTGCCACCAGCAGAGATACGGCAGGGGGAGAGACCCAGTACTTC
>.|TRBD1|TRBV12-3/TRBV12-4|TRBJ2-1
CASSSGGSLGHNEQFF
TGTGCCAGCAGTTCAGGGGGCAGTTTGGGACACAATGAGCAGTTCTTC
>.|.|TRBV7-9|TRBJ2-7
CASRGGYEQYF
TGTGCCAGCAGGGGTGGCTACGAGCAGTACTTC
>few|.|TRBV21-1|TRBJ2-1
CARRESSASSYNEQFF
TGTGCCCGTAGGGAGAGTAGCGCGAGCTCCTACAATGAGCAGTTCTTC
>.|.|TRBV5-1|TRBJ2-5
CASKRAGQTEETQYF
TGCGCCAGCAAAAGAGCTGGACAGACCGAAGAGACCCAGTACTTC
>many|.|TRBV29-1|TRBJ2-2
CSVDRVNTGELFF
TGCAGCGTTGACAGGGTGAACACCGGGGAGCTGTTTTTT
>.|TRBD1|TRBV29-1|TRBJ1-2
CSVEGLKGQDYGYTF
TGCAGCGTTGAAGGACTAAAGGGACAGGACTATGGCTACACCTTC
>.|.|TRBV7-2|TRBJ2-5
CASSLVFLGETQYF
TGTGCCAGCAGCTTAGTTTTTTTGGGCGAGACCCAGTACTTC
>.|TRBD1|TRBV5-8|TRBJ2-1
CASSPWGQGSYNEQFF
TGTGCCAGCAGCCCCTGGGGACAGGGATCCTACAATGAGCAGTTCTTC
>.|.|TRBV29-1|TRBJ1-1
CSVQGQLNTEAFF
TGCAGCGTTCAAGGACAGTTGAACACTGAAGCTTTCTTT
>.|TRBD1|TRBV13|TRBJ1-2
CASSGPGTGETGYTF
TGTGCCAGCAGCGGACCGGGGACAGGGGAGACGGGCTACACCTTC
>.|.|TRBV6-1|TRBJ1-2
CASRGGVTGYGYTF
TGTGCCAGCAGGGGAGGGGTAACGGGATATGGCTACACCTTC
>few|.|TRBV12-3/TRBV12-4|TRBJ2-7
CASSGTDSYEQYF
TGTGCCAGCAGTGGGACCGATTCCTACGAGCAGTACTTC
>few|TRBD1|TRBV20-1|TRBJ2-1
CSASRWDRGFYDEQFF
TGCAGTGCTAGCAGATGGGACAGGGGGTTTTACGATGAGCAGTTCTTC
>.|.|TRBV3-1|TRBJ1-2
CASSPTTGSLRDYGYTF
TGTGCCAGCAGCCCAACCACGGGGAGTCTAAGGGACTATGGCTACACCTTC
>few|.|TRBV7-2|TRBJ2-7
CASSSHPTRPWEQYF
TGTGCCAGCAGCTCCCATCCGACGAGGCCTTGGGAGCAGTACTTC
>.|.|TRBV15|TRBJ2-2
CATSGDSSYLGELFF
TGTGCCACCAGCGGCGACAGCTCATATCTTGGGGAGCTGTTTTTT
>many|.|TRBV9|TRBJ2-2
CASSVGAGVGELFF
TGTGCCAGCAGCGTAGGAGCAGGGGTCGGGGAGCTGTTTTTT
>.|TRBD1|TRBV15|TRBJ2-2
CATRKRQGATGELFF
TGTGCCACCAGGAAAAGGCAGGGGGCTACCGGGGAGCTGTTTTTT
>many|.|TRBV18|TRBJ2-1
CASSLRTTDEQFF
TGTGCCAGCTCTTTAAGGACAACGGATGAGCAGTTCTTC
>.|TRBD1|TRBV10-3|TRBJ1-5
CAISEDRGAQPQHF
TGTGCCATCAGTGAGGACAGGGGAGCTCAGCCCCAGCATTTT
>many|TRBD1|TRBV20-1|TRBJ1-1
CSARDRGAFF
TGCAGTGCCAGGGACAGGGGAGCTTTCTTT
>many|.|TRBV5-1|TRBJ2-2
CASSLLPGGTTGELFF
TGCGCCAGCAGCTTGTTGCCAGGCGGTACTACCGGGGAGCTGTTTTTT
>few|TRBD1|TRBV5-1|TRBJ1-1
CASSSRGQGGTEAFF
TGCGCCAGCAGCTCCCGGGGACAGGGTGGGACTGAAGCTTTCTTT
>few|TRBD1|TRBV2|TRBJ2-2
CASRAGGPLITGELFF
TGTGCCAGCAGGGCAGGGGGTCCACTAATCACCGGGGAGCTGTTTTTT
>many|.|TRBV10-1|TRBJ1-2
CASSGGASGGYTF
TGCGCCAGCAGTGGGGGGGCCTCAGGAGGCTACACCTTC
>.|.|TRBV12-3/TRBV12-4|TRBJ2-3
CASSSLVPSTDTQYF
TGTGCCAGCAGTTCATTGGTCCCTAGCACAGATACGCAGTATTTT
>.|TRBD2|TRBV6-2/TRBV6-3|TRBJ2-7
CASSYSVGAGAVYEQYF
TGTGCCAGCAGTTACTCGGTTGGCGCGGGAGCAGTCTACGAGCAGTACTTC
>few|.|TRBV12-3/TRBV12-4|TRBJ2-1
CASSFPGPGREQFF
TGTGCCAGCAGTTTCCCCGGTCCCGGCAGGGAGCAGTTCTTC
>.|.|TRBV7-9|TRBJ1-2
CASSRGGEYGYTF
TGTGCCAGCAGCAGAGGAGGGGAATATGGCTACACCTTC
>few|.|TRBV7-6|TRBJ2-7
CASSLQHPSYEQYF
TGTGCCAGCAGCTTACAACATCCGAGCTACGAGCAGTACTTC
>.|TRBD2|TRBV19|TRBJ2-5
CASSIDQRGGLETQYF
TGTGCCAGTAGTATAGACCAGCGGGGGGGCCTGGAGACCCAGTACTTC
>.|TRBD2|TRBV14|TRBJ2-2
CASRRTSGGTGELFF
TGTGCCAGCAGAAGGACTAGCGGGGGGACCGGGGAGCTGTTTTTT
>.|TRBD2|TRBV30|TRBJ2-3
CAWSPGLADTQYF
TGTGCCTGGAGTCCGGGACTAGCAGATACGCAGTATTTT
>many|TRBD1|TRBV5-1|TRBJ2-7
CASSLTGDYSYEQYF
TGCGCCAGCAGCTTGACAGGGGATTACTCCTACGAGCAGTACTTC
>many|.|TRBV7-6|TRBJ1-1
CASVGFRNTEAFF
TGTGCCAGTGTGGGGTTTAGGAACACTGAAGCTTTCTTT
>.|TRBD1|TRBV7-9|TRBJ2-5
CASSFGDRDQETQYF
TGTGCCAGCAGCTTCGGAGACAGGGACCAAGAGACCCAGTACTTC
>.|.|TRBV6-1|TRBJ1-6
CATTGTSGNSPLHF
TGTGCCACCACAGGGACTTCAGGGAATTCACCCCTCCACTTT
>.|TRBD2|TRBV6-1|TRBJ2-5
CASRGLASETQYF
TGTGCCAGCCGGGGACTAGCGTCAGAGACCCAGTACTTC
>few|TRBD1|TRBV20-1|TRBJ2-5
CSASDAGTGQETQYF
TGCAGTGCTTCGGATGCAGGGACAGGGCAGGAGACCCAGTACTTC
>.|TRBD2|TRBV9|TRBJ2-5
CASSTSGGVGKTQYF
TGTGCCAGCAGCACGTCGGGGGGTGTGGGAAAGACCCAGTACTTC
>few|TRBD2|TRBV28|TRBJ2-3
CASSVPGLAQPSTDTQYF
TGTGCCAGCAGTGTTCCGGGACTAGCCCAACCTAGCACAGATACGCAGTATTTT
>few|TRBD2|TRBV29-1|TRBJ2-5
CSVDTFSGGGETQYF
TGCAGCGTTGACACTTTTAGCGGGGGTGGAGAGACCCAGTACTTC